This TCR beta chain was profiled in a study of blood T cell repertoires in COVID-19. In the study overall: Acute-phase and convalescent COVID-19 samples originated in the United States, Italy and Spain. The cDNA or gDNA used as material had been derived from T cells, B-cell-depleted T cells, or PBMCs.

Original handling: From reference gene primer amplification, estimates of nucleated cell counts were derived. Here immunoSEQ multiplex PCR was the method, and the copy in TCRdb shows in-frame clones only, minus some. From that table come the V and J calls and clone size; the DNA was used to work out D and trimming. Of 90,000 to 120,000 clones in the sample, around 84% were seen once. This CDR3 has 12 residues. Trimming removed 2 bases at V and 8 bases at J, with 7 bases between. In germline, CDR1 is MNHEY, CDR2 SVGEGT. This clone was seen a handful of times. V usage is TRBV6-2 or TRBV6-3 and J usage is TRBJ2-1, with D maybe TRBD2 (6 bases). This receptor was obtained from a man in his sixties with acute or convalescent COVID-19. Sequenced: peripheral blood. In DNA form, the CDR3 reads TGTGCCAGCAGTTACGGGGGGTATGAGCAGTTCTTC. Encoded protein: CASSYGGYEQFF.